The TCR beta chain described here comes from a study of HIV-infected patients and healthy controls. This clonotype was found many times. TCRdb fed the 5' RACE reads into MiXCR, producing one record per CDR3 protein. The table records over 55,000 distinct CDR3 sequences, less than 20% of them present only once. This CDR3 spans 14 amino acids. CDR1 and CDR2 from the germline V gene are SGHVS and FQNEAQ. The V end was cut by 3 bases, the J end by 4 bases, with 12 bases between. This receptor was obtained from a human donor in good health. The sample was CD4+ T cells from blood. The chain employs TRBV7-8 and TRBJ2-5, with D perhaps matching TRBD1 (5 bases). Written as DNA, the CDR3 is TGTGCCAGCAGCTTTGGCAGGGTCGGAGAGACCCAGTACTTC. Encoded protein: CASSFGRVGETQYF.